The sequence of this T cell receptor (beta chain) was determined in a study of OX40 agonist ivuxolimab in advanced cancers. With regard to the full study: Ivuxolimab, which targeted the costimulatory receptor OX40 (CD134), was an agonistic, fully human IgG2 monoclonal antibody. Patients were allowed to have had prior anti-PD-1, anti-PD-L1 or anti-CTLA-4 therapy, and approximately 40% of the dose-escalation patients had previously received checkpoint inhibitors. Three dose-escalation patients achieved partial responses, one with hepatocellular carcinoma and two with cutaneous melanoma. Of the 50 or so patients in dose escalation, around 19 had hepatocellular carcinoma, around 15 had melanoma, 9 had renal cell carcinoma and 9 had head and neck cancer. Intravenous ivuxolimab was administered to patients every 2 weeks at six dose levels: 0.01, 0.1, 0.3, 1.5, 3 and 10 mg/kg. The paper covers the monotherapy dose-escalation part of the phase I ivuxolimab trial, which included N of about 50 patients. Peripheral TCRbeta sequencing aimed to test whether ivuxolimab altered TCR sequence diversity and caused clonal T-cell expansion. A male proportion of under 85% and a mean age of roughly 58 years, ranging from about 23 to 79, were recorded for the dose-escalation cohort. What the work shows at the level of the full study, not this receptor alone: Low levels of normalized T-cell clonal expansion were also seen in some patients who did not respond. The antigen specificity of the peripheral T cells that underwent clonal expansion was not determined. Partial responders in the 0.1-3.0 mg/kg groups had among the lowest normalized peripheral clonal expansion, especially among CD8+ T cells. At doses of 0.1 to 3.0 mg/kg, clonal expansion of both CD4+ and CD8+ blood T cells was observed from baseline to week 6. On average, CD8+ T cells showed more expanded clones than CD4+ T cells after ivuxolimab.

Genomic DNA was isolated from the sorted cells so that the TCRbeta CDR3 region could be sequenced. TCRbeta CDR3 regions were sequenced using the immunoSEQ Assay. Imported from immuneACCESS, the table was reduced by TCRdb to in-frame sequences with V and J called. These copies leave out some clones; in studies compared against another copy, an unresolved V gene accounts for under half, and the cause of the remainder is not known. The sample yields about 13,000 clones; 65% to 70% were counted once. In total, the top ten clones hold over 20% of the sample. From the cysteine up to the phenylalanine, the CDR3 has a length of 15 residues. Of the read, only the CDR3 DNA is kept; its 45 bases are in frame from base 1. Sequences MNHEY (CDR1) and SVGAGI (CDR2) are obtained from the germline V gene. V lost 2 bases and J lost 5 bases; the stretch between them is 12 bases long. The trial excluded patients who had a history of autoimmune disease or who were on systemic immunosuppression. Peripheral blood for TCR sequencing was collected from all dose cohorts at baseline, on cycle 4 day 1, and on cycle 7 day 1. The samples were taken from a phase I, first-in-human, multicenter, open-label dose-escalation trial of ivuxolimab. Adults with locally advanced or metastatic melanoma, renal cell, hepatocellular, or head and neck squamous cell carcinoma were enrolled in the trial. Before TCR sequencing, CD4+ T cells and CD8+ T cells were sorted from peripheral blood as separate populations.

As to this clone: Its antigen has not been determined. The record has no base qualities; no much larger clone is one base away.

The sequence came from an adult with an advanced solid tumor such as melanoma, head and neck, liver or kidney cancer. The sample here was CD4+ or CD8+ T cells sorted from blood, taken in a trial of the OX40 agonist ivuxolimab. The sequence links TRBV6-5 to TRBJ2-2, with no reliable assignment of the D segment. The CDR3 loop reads CASSYLPLGTGELFF. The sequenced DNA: TGTGCCAGCAGTTACCTCCCTTTAGGGACCGGGGAGCTGTTTTTT.